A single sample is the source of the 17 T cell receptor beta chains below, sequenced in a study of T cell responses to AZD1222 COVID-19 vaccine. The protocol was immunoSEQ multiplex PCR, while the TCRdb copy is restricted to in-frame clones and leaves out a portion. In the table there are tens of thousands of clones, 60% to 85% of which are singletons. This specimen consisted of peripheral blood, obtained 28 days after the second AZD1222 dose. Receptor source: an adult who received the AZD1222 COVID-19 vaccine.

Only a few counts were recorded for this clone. This chain's CDR3 is CASSLAVTGNYGYTF. The CDR3 DNA is TGTGCCAGCAGCTTGGCCGTGACAGGGAACTATGGCTACACCTTC. The chain uses TRBV5-4 and TRBJ1-2, with 7 bases fitting TRBD1. V was clipped by 0 bases and J by 2 bases; unmatched bases: 4. The CDR3 is 15 residues long. From germline, CDR1 is SGHNT and CDR2 YYREEE (reference sequence).

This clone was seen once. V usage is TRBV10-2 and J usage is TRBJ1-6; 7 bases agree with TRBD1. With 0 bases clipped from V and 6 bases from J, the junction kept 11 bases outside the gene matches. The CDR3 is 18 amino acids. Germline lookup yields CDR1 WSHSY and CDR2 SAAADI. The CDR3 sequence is CASSESPKTGVGNSPLHF. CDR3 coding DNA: TGCGCCAGCAGTGAGTCCCCCAAAACAGGGGTTGGTAATTCACCCCTCCACTTT.

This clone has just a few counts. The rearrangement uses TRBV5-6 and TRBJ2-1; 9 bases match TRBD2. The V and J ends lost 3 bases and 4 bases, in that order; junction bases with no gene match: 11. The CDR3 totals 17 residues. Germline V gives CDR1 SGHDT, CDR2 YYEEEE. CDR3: CASSSPTVLAGYNEQFF. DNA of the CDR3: TGTGCCAGCAGCTCCCCGACGGTGCTAGCGGGGTACAATGAGCAGTTCTTC. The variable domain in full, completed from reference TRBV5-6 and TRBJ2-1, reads DAGVTQSPTHLIKTRGQQVTLRCSPKSGHDTVSWYQQALGQGPQFIFQYYEEEERQRGNFPDRFSGHQFPNYSSELNVNALLLGDSALYLCASSSPTVLAGYNEQFFGPGTRLTVL.

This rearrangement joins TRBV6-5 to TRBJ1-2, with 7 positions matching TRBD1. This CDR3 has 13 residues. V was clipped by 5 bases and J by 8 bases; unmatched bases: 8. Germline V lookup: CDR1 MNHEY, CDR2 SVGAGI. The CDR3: CASSRDRGPGYTF. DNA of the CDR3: TGTGCCAGCAGTCGGGACAGAGGTCCCGGCTACACCTTC.

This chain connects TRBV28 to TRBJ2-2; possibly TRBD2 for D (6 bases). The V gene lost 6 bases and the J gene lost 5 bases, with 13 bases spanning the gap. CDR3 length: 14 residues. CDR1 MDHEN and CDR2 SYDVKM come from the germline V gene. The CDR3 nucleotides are TGTGCCAGCAGCGCAGGAGGGAAAACCGGGGAGCTGTTTTTT. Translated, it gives CASSAGGKTGELFF.

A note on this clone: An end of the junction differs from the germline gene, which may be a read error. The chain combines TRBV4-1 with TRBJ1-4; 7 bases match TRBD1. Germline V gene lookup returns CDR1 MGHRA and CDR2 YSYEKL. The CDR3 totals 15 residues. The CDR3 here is CARSQGGVVGEKLFF. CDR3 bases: TGCGCCCGCAGCCAGGGGGGGGTTGTAGGTGAAAAACTGTTTTTT.

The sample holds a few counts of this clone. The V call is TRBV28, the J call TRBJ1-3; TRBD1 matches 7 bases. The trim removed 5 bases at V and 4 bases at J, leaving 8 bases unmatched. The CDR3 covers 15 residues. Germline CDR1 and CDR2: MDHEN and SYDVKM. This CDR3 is CASSISGTAGNTIYF. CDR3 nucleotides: TGTGCCAGCAGTATATCCGGGACAGCCGGAAACACCATATATTTT.

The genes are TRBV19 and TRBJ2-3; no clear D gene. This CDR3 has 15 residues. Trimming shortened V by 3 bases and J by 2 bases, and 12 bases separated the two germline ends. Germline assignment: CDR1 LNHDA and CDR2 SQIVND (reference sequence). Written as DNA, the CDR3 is TGTGCCAGTAGTATTTGGGTGGGCTACACAGATACGCAGTATTTT. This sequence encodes CASSIWVGYTDTQYF.

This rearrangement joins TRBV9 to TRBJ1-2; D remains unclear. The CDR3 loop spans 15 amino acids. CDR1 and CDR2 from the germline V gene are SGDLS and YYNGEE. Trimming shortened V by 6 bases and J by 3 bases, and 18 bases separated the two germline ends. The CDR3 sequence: CASTLDPSGYYGYTF. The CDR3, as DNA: TGTGCCAGCACCTTAGACCCATCGGGCTACTATGGCTACACCTTC.

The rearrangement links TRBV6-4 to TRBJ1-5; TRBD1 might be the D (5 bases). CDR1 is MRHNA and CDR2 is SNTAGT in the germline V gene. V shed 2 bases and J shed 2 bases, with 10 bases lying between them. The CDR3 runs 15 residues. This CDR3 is CASSDKGTGNQPQHF. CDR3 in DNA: TGTGCCAGCAGTGACAAGGGGACGGGCAATCAGCCCCAGCATTTT.

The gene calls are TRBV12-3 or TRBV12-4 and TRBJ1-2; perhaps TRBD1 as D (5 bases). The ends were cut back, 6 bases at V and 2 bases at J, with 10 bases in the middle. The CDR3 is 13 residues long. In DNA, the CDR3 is TGTGCCAGCAGCCCGGGACGAAACTATGGCTACACCTTC. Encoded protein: CASSPGRNYGYTF.

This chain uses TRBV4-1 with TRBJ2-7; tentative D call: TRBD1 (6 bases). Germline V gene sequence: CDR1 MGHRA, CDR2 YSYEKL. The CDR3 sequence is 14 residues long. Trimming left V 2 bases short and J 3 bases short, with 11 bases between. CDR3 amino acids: CASSQPIQGYEQYF. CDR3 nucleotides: TGCGCCAGCAGCCAACCAATACAGGGCTACGAGCAGTACTTC.

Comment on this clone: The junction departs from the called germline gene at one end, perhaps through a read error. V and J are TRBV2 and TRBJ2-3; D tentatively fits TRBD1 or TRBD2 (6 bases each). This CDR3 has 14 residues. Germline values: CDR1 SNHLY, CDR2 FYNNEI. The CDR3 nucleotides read TGTGCCAGCAGCGAAGGAGGGGGAGGTGATACGCAGTATTTT. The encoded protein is CASSEGGGGDTQYF.

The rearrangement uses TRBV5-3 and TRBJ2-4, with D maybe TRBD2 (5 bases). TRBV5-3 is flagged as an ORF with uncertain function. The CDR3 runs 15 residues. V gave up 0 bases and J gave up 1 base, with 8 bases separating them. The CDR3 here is CARSLARAAKNIQYF. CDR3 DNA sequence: TGTGCCAGAAGCTTGGCGAGGGCGGCCAAAAACATTCAGTACTTC.

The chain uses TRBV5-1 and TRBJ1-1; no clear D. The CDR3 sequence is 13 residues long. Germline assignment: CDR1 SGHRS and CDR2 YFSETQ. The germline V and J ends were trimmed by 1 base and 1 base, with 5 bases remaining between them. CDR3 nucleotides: TGCGCCAGCAGCTTGTTCCAGAACACTGAAGCTTTCTTT. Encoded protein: CASSLFQNTEAFF.

The CDR3 DNA is TGTGCCAGTAGTTGGGGGTTAGATCAGCCCCAGCATTTT. Protein product: CASSWGLDQPQHF. The rearrangement links TRBV19 to TRBJ1-5, with D possibly being TRBD1 (5 bases). This CDR3 has 13 residues. Deletions cut 5 bases from V and 5 bases from J, with 10 bases between. The germline V gene encodes CDR1 LNHDA and CDR2 SQIVND (reference sequence). The complete variable domain, with remaining parts taken from reference TRBV19 and TRBJ1-5, reads DGGITQSPKYLFRKEGQNVTLSCEQNLNHDAMYWYRQDPGQGLRLIYYSQIVNDFQKGDIAEGYSVSREKKESFPLTVTSAQKNPTAFYLCASSWGLDQPQHFGDGTRLSIL.

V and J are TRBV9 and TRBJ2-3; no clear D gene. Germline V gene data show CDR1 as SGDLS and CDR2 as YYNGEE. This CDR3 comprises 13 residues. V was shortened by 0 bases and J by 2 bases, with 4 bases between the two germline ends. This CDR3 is CASSVVPTDTQYF. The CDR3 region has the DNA TGTGCCAGCAGCGTAGTACCCACAGATACGCAGTATTTT.